This T cell receptor beta chain originates from a study of T cell responses to AZD1222 COVID-19 vaccine. The study, taken as a whole, reports: It was only a handful of AZD1222 recipients who were seropositive at baseline. Close to half of all spike-specific TCRs reportedly target regions of the variants that are unmutated. Donors were mostly white British, more females; clonal diversity possibly underestimated.

Germline CDR1 KGHSH, CDR2 LQKENI. V was cut by 3 bases and J by 4 bases, with 14 bases left in between. The CDR3 covers 15 residues. Assay: immunoSEQ multiplex PCR; the TCRdb copy retains only in-frame clones and omits some. The table shows some 90,000 clones, with roughly 88% occurring only once. With respect to this clone: Antigen: not known.

The sequences come from peripheral blood, collected on day 0 of AZD1222 vaccination. This clonotype was sampled from an adult in good health. The chain combines TRBV18 with TRBJ2-3, with D tentatively TRBD1 (6 bases). CDR3 residues: CASSPTGWSADTQYF. CDR3 DNA: TGTGCCAGCTCACCTACAGGGTGGTCGGCAGATACGCAGTATTTT.